This TCR beta chain was documented in a study of Graves' ophthalmopathy and Graves' hyperthyroidism. Many counts were recorded for this clonotype. The target antigen is unknown. CDR1 is MGHRA and CDR2 is YSYEKL in the germline V gene. This CDR3 has 15 residues. V lost 0 bases and J 2 bases, leaving 11 bases between the germline ends. Findings of the study overall: Clonotypes were expanded in thyroid at above 0.001 frequency, and most also appeared in blood.

Amplification of the TCR beta CDR3 regions used RNA transcripts (as template). Second-round multiplex PCR came after a first-round RT-PCR that employed HTBI primers. TCRdb recomputed calls from the multiplex PCR reads with MiXCR, one row per CDR3 protein. Here the sample spans approximately 41,000 distinct CDR3 sequences, roughly half being singletons. This chain joins TRBV4-1 and TRBJ2-7; D is perhaps TRBD1 (6 bases). The sample taken for sequencing was peripheral blood. The receptor's source is an adult man with Graves' ophthalmopathy. CDR3 protein: CASSQDGAGAYEQYF. CDR3 sequence (DNA): TGCGCCAGCAGCCAAGACGGTGCAGGGGCCTACGAGCAGTACTTC.